The rows below give T cell receptor beta chains drawn from one sample of a study of cytomegalovirus exposure and HLA in healthy donors. The method was immunoSEQ multiplex PCR; TCRdb's version includes in-frame clones alone and lacks a portion of them. Of roughly 150,000 clones in the sample, approximately 88% were seen once. Sequencing was done on a sample of PBMCs. The origin of the receptors is a man aged 30-40 years in good health and CMV-seropositive. Each CDR3 is given with its conserved first and last residue. The D gene is left open where the match is weak. Clone size is not always given. Where it is, it says once, few, many or a class for expanded clones.

cdr3_aa | cdr3_nt | j_call | d_call | v_call | clone_size
CASSEWGDRQGEKLFF | TGTGCCAGCAGTGAATGGGGGGACAGGCAGGGGGAAAAACTGTTTTTT | TRBJ1-4 | TRBD1 | TRBV6-1 | -
CATRGDKGLETQYF | TGTGCCACCAGAGGGGACAAGGGGTTAGAGACCCAGTACTTC | TRBJ2-5 | - | TRBV15 | -
CATSRDVRASRPAGELFF | TGTGCCACCAGCAGAGATGTGAGGGCTAGCCGGCCGGCCGGGGAGCTGTTTTTT | TRBJ2-2 | - | TRBV15 | -
CASSLSLAGGTYEQYF | TGTGCCAGCAGTTTATCCCTAGCGGGGGGCACCTACGAGCAGTACTTC | TRBJ2-7 | TRBD2 | TRBV27 | -
CASSSPLGQGMGGYTF | TGTGCCAGCAGTTCCCCCCTCGGACAGGGAATGGGGGGCTACACCTTC | TRBJ1-2 | TRBD1 | TRBV28 | once
CASRPPGLEGYNEQFF | TGTGCCAGCAGGCCGCCCGGACTAGAGGGTTACAATGAGCAGTTCTTC | TRBJ2-1 | TRBD2 | TRBV5-4 | -
CASSPRLTNEKLFF | TGTGCCAGCAGCCCGAGATTGACTAATGAAAAACTGTTTTTT | TRBJ1-4 | - | TRBV14 | -
CASSGVPGNQPQHF | TGTGCCAGCAGTGGGGTCCCGGGGAATCAGCCCCAGCATTTT | TRBJ1-5 | - | TRBV6-1 | -
CASSPPGQVLNQPQHF | TGTGCCAGCAGCCCGCCGGGACAGGTCCTAAATCAGCCCCAGCATTTT | TRBJ1-5 | TRBD1 | TRBV7-8 | -
CASRTSGSSTDTQYF | TGTGCCAGCCGGACTAGCGGGAGTAGCACAGATACGCAGTATTTT | TRBJ2-3 | TRBD2 | TRBV7-2 | -
CASSLGQNYGYTF | TGTGCCAGTAGCCTCGGACAGAACTATGGCTACACCTTC | TRBJ1-2 | - | TRBV19 | once
CASSADRALAGIYGYTF | TGTGCCAGCAGCGCGGACAGGGCCTTGGCTGGAATCTATGGCTACACCTTC | TRBJ1-2 | TRBD1 | TRBV9 | -
CASSLEGGREAFF | TGTGCCAGCAGCTTGGAAGGGGGCCGGGAAGCTTTCTTT | TRBJ1-1 | TRBD1 | TRBV5-4 | -
CASSEAPRPISGYGYTF | TGTGCCAGCAGTGAAGCCCCGAGACCCATTTCGGGCTATGGCTACACCTTC | TRBJ1-2 | - | TRBV6-1 | -
CASSAPAGVRYNEQFF | TGTGCCAGCAGCGCTCCCGCAGGGGTGAGATACAATGAGCAGTTCTTC | TRBJ2-1 | - | TRBV9 | -
CASSLSGTGNTEAFF | TGTGCCAGCAGCTTATCCGGGACAGGGAACACTGAAGCTTTCTTT | TRBJ1-1 | TRBD1 | TRBV7-3 | -
CASGDRNSYEQYF | TGCGCCAGCGGTGACAGAAACTCCTACGAGCAGTACTTC | TRBJ2-7 | - | TRBV5-1 | -
CASKGGNVKNIQYF | TGTGCCAGCAAAGGAGGGAACGTCAAAAACATTCAGTACTTC | TRBJ2-4 | - | TRBV6-5 | -
CASSFTTGGDQPQHF | TGTGCCAGCAGCTTCACCACAGGGGGCGATCAGCCCCAGCATTTT | TRBJ1-5 | TRBD1 | TRBV7-2 | -
CASSVAGGDAGELFF | TGTGCCAGCAGTGTAGCGGGAGGGGATGCCGGGGAGCTGTTTTTT | TRBJ2-2 | TRBD2 | TRBV6-1 | many
CASSQVKGGANYEQYF | TGTGCCAGCTCACAGGTGAAAGGGGGAGCGAACTACGAGCAGTACTTC | TRBJ2-7 | - | TRBV18 | -
CASSPPQGKGANVLTF | TGTGCCAGCAGCCCTCCGCAGGGTAAAGGGGCCAACGTCCTGACTTTC | TRBJ2-6 | - | TRBV7-9 | -
CASSPKGQRKAKNEKLFF | TGTGCCAGCAGCCCAAAGGGACAGAGAAAGGCCAAGAATGAAAAACTGTTTTTT | TRBJ1-4 | TRBD1 | TRBV14 | -
CASSLDGNNQPQHF | TGTGCCAGCAGCTTAGACGGGAACAATCAGCCCCAGCATTTT | TRBJ1-5 | - | TRBV7-8 | -
CASSFYRNTEAFF | TGTGCCAGTAGTTTCTACAGGAACACTGAAGCTTTCTTT | TRBJ1-1 | - | TRBV19 | -
CAWSVTDYGTEAFF | TGTGCCTGGAGTGTAACTGACTACGGGACTGAAGCTTTCTTT | TRBJ1-1 | - | TRBV30 | -
CASSPVAGLAGAEQYF | TGTGCCAGCTCACCCGTAGCGGGACTAGCGGGGGCCGAGCAGTACTTC | TRBJ2-7 | TRBD2 | TRBV18 | -
CASSSRDYGYTF | TGTGCCAGCAGTTCGAGGGACTATGGCTACACCTTC | TRBJ1-2 | - | TRBV28 | few
CASSGRDTGVGSSYGYTF | TGTGCCAGCAGTGGACGTGATACCGGGGTGGGGTCGTCCTATGGCTACACCTTC | TRBJ1-2 | - | TRBV6-1 | once
CASSMDQGWTGELFF | TGTGCCAGTAGTATGGATCAGGGGTGGACCGGGGAGCTGTTTTTT | TRBJ2-2 | - | TRBV19 | -
CASSLRDQQETQYF | TGTGCCAGCAGCCTCCGGGATCAACAAGAGACCCAGTACTTC | TRBJ2-5 | - | TRBV5-4 | -
CASSRDRSYNEQFF | TGTGCCAGCAGCCGGGACAGGTCCTACAATGAGCAGTTCTTC | TRBJ2-1 | TRBD1 | TRBV7-9 | -
CASSLYQGPRGYTF | TGTGCCAGCAGCTTATACCAGGGGCCGCGTGGCTACACCTTC | TRBJ1-2 | - | TRBV7-9 | once
CASSSTWTSGLSYNEQFF | TGTGCCAGCAGTTCTACGTGGACTAGCGGACTCTCCTACAATGAGCAGTTCTTC | TRBJ2-1 | TRBD2 | TRBV27 | -
CASSEQGGNGYTF | TGTGCCAGCAGTGAGCAGGGAGGCAATGGCTACACCTTC | TRBJ1-2 | - | TRBV6-4 | -
CAISESLGRPFGEEPSNTEAFF | TGTGCCATCAGTGAGTCTTTAGGGAGACCGTTTGGGGAGGAACCAAGCAACACTGAAGCTTTCTTT | TRBJ1-1 | - | TRBV10-3 | -
CASSLGDTGALGYF | TGTGCCAGCAGCTTAGGGGACACTGGGGCCCTGGGGTATTTT | TRBJ2-3 | - | TRBV7-2 | -
CAWSVFRGISGNTIYF | TGTGCCTGGAGTGTATTCCGGGGGATCTCTGGAAACACCATATATTTT | TRBJ1-3 | - | TRBV30 | -
CASSVALGLGSEKLFF | TGTGCCAGCAGCGTAGCTCTGGGGTTGGGGAGTGAAAAACTGTTTTTT | TRBJ1-4 | - | TRBV9 | -
CASSRNGQASPLHF | TGTGCCAGCAGCCGCAACGGACAGGCTTCACCCCTCCACTTT | TRBJ1-6 | TRBD1 | TRBV6-5 | few
CASSLEGTSVDTQYF | TGCGCCAGCAGCTTGGAGGGGACTAGCGTAGATACGCAGTATTTT | TRBJ2-3 | TRBD2 | TRBV5-1 | once
CASSFRTSGYNEQFF | TGTGCCAGCAGCTTCCGGACTAGCGGCTACAATGAGCAGTTCTTC | TRBJ2-1 | TRBD2 | TRBV7-3 | -
CAWTIPAGVKTQYF | TGTGCCTGGACCATTCCAGCGGGAGTAAAGACCCAGTACTTC | TRBJ2-5 | TRBD2 | TRBV30 | -
CAWSVQVNTEAFF | TGTGCCTGGAGTGTACAAGTGAACACTGAAGCTTTCTTT | TRBJ1-1 | - | TRBV30 | -
CASSLRGNEQFF | TGTGCCAGCAGCTTAAGGGGAAATGAGCAGTTCTTC | TRBJ2-1 | - | TRBV7-6 | -
CASRGQGGTEAFF | TGCGCCAGCAGAGGACAGGGTGGCACTGAAGCTTTCTTT | TRBJ1-1 | TRBD1 | TRBV5-1 | -
CASSGSAKNIQYF | TGTGCCAGCTCGGGGTCGGCCAAAAACATTCAGTACTTC | TRBJ2-4 | - | TRBV11-1 | -
CASRQEPQTYEQYF | TGTGCCAGCAGACAGGAACCACAGACCTACGAGCAGTACTTC | TRBJ2-7 | - | TRBV2 | -
CASSSGQQNTGELFF | TGCGCCAGCAGCTCGGGACAGCAGAACACCGGGGAGCTGTTTTTT | TRBJ2-2 | TRBD1 | TRBV5-1 | -
CASRGTGSSYEQYF | TGTGCCAGCAGGGGGACAGGGAGCTCCTACGAGCAGTACTTC | TRBJ2-7 | TRBD1 | TRBV6-6 | -